This entry lists 5 T cell receptor beta chains sequenced from one sample in a study of T-cell reconstitution after alpha-beta-depleted transplantation in children. The authors prepared the TCRbeta library with unique molecular identifiers. TCRdb itself ran the PCR reads through MiXCR, one entry per CDR3 protein. Of over 550,000 distinct CDR3 sequences in the sample, about 10% were seen once. Sequenced here: PBMCs from the stem cell graft donor, sampled from the stem cell graft. The receptors originated from a human donor who donated a stem cell graft to a child with acute myeloid leukemia.

The genes are TRBV28 and TRBJ2-4; maybe TRBD2 (6 bases). Trimming removed 0 bases from V and 3 bases from J, with 12 bases in between. The CDR3 runs 16 residues. CDR1 is MDHEN and CDR2 is SYDVKM in the germline V gene. CDR3 coding DNA: TGTGCCAGCAGTTTATGGAAAGGGAGGAGCAAAAACATTCAGTACTTC. It is translated as CASSLWKGRSKNIQYF. Variable domain in full (rest from reference TRBV28 and TRBJ2-4): DVKVTQSSRYLVKRTGEKVFLECVQDMDHENMFWYRQDPGLGLRLIYFSYDVKMKEKGDIPEGYSVSREKKERFSLILESASTNQTSMYLCASSLWKGRSKNIQYFGAGTRLSVL.

This clonotype was detected ten times or more. This chain links TRBV3-1 with TRBJ2-7, with TRBD2 matching over 8 bases. The CDR3 runs to 18 residues. CDR1 is LGHDT and CDR2 is YNNKEL in the germline V gene (reference sequence). The ends lost 4 bases at V and 0 bases at J; junction bases unmatched: 14. CDR3 loop: CASSRRRLAGASSYEQYF. For the CDR3, the DNA is TGTGCCAGCAGCCGGCGGAGGCTAGCGGGTGCTAGCTCCTACGAGCAGTACTTC.

This clonotype was recorded a few times. The chain couples TRBV15 to TRBJ1-1, with D perhaps matching TRBD1 (6 bases). Deletions cut 6 bases from V and 11 bases from J, with 25 bases between. CDR1 is LNHNV and CDR2 is YYDKDF in the germline V gene (reference sequence). This CDR3 comprises 15 residues. Here the CDR3 reads CATSSPGQPGLGAFF. DNA of the CDR3: TGTGCCACCAGTAGTCCCGGACAGCCGGGACTGGGGGCTTTCTTT. Using reference TRBV15 and TRBJ1-1 for the parts outside the CDR3, the full variable domain is DAMVIQNPRYQVTQFGKPVTLSCSQTLNHNVMYWYQQKSSQAPKLLFHYYDKDFNNEADTPDNFQSRRPNTSFCFLDIRSPGLGDTAMYLCATSSPGQPGLGAFFGQGTRLTVV.

This clonotype was seen ten or more times. The J gene is TRBJ2-2, the V gene TRBV10-3; possible D gene TRBD1, 6 bases. The V and J ends lost 4 bases and 4 bases respectively, with 13 bases between them. This CDR3 region has 15 residues. CDR1 and CDR2 from the germline V gene are ENHRY and SYGVKD. This CDR3 reads CAISGPGHSTGELFF. The CDR3 coding sequence is TGTGCCATCAGTGGCCCGGGACATAGCACCGGGGAGCTGTTTTTT.

This clonotype has at least ten counts. The chain joins TRBV28 to TRBJ1-3, with unresolved D. In germline, CDR1 is MDHEN, CDR2 SYDVKM. The CDR3 loop spans 16 amino acids. Between the trimmed V and J ends, which lost 6 bases and 5 bases, there was a span of 20 bases. For the CDR3, the DNA is TGTGCCAGCAGCCCTATAGGTCCGGGAACAAGAAACACCATATATTTT. It specifies CASSPIGPGTRNTIYF.